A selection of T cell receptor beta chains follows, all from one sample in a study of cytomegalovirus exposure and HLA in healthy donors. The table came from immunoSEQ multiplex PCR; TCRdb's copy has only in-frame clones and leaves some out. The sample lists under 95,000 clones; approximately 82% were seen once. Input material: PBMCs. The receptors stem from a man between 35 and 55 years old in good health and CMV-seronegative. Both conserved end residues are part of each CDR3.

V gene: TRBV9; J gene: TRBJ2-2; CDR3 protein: CASSLTGGTGELFF
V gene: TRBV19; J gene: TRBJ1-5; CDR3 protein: CASSQNSNQPQHF
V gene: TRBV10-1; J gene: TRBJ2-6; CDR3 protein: CASSETGTGVLGANVLTF
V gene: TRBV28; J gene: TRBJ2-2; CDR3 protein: CASRTAPATGELFF
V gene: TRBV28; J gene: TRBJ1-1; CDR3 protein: CASSLYTGLEAFF
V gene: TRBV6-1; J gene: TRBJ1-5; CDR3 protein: CASSALSDQPQHF
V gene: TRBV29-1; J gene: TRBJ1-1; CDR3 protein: CSVILRQGNTEAFF
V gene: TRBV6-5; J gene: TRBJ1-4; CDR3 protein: CASRTGTRFEKLFF
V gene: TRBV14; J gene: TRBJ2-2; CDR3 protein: CASKTGDSLTGELFF
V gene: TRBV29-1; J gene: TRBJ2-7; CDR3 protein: CSVVPGQGTYEQYF
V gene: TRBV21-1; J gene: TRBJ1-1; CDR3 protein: CASHTTGNTEAFF
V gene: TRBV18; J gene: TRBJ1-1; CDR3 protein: CASSPRTGSPSEAFF
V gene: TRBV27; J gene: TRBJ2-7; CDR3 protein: CASSTDRSYEQYF
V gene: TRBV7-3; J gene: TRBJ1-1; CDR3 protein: CASSLSDTNTEAFF
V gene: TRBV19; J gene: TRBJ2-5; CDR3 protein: CASSIAGGEFLETQYF
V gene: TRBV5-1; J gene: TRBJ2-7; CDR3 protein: CASSYPRTGGAYEQYF
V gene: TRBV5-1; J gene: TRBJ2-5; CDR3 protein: CASSSQGRGETQYF
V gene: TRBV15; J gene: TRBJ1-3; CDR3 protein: CATSSTDRFGNTIYF
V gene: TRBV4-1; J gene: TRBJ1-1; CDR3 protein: CASSLRDGQGRSEAFF
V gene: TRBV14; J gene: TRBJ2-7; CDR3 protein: CASSQGGPYEQYF
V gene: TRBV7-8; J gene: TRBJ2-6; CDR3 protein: CASSLVTSGSASGANVLTF
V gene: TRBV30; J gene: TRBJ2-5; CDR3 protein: CAWRAGALAQYF
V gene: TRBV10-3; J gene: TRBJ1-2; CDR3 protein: CAISRDRDYGYTF
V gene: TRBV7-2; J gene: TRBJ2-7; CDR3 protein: CASSLDTGHPYEQYF
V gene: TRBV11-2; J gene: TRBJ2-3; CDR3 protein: CASSLGDSRKYF